The TCR beta chain described here comes from a study of shared clonotypes between healthy human individuals. Background on the study: CD8 memory received one plate per donor, CD8 naive two, CD4 memory three and CD4 naive three. Study findings and constraints: Across a handful of donors, naive CD4 shared 5% to 5.5%, naive CD8 over 3%, memory CD4 roughly 2.2%, memory CD8 under 0.5%.

It was at deep level that the assay was run. Original processing notes: Junction-only immunoSEQ sequences carried no quality scores, so filtering differed. The data were produced by immunoSEQ multiplex PCR, yet TCRdb's version contains in-frame clones alone and is incomplete. V and J calls and clone size are copied from that table; D and trimming were computed from the DNA. Among around 750,000 clones listed, less than 85% were seen once. In the case of this clone: Its cognate antigen is unknown.

The TCR comes from a woman aged 25 to 45 in good health. Source material: memory CD4+ T cells sorted from blood. The subset is: CD45RA-negative fraction.

The CDR3 loop reads CASSDRISGANVLTF. The CDR3 DNA reads TGTGCCAGCAGTGATCGTATCTCTGGGGCCAACGTCCTGACTTTC. The chain uses TRBV2 and TRBJ2-6; D ambiguous. V was shortened by 3 bases and J by 0 bases, with 6 bases between the two germline ends. Germline CDR1 SNHLY, CDR2 FYNNEI. This CDR3 is built from 15 residues.